This is a list of T cell receptor beta chains from one sample in a study of persistence of HIV-infected CD4 T cells. No antigens are known for them. Generated by immunoSEQ multiplex PCR, the TCRdb table keeps only in-frame clones and is missing some. The repertoire has tens of thousands of clones, about 84% of them found once; the top ten carry 14%. Sequencing used CD4+ T cells sorted from PBMCs after approximately 20-hour stimulation, obtained from a patient who received antiretroviral therapy. The source is an adult man with HIV who was CMV-seropositive. The CDR3 runs from the conserved cysteine through the conserved F or W. Fields, in order: V gene, J gene, clone size, D gene, CDR3 DNA, CDR3 protein. D genes are given only for firm matches. The size entry is marked missing in some rows and otherwise reads once, few, many or a size class.

v_call: TRBV6-5
j_call: TRBJ2-3
clone_size: once
d_call: TRBD1
cdr3_nt: TGTGCCAGCAGAATCGACAGGGCGGGCACAGATACGCAGTATTTT
cdr3_aa: CASRIDRAGTDTQYF

v_call: TRBV6-5
j_call: TRBJ1-6
clone_size: .
d_call: .
cdr3_nt: TGTGCCAGCTATCAGGACAGAGTTAATAATTCACCCCTCCACTTT
cdr3_aa: CASYQDRVNNSPLHF

v_call: TRBV27
j_call: TRBJ2-7
clone_size: .
d_call: TRBD2
cdr3_nt: TGTGCCAGCAGTTTAACTAGCGGGCTACCCGCCTACGAGCAGTACTTC
cdr3_aa: CASSLTSGLPAYEQYF

v_call: TRBV19
j_call: TRBJ2-1
clone_size: .
d_call: TRBD1
cdr3_nt: TGTGCCAGTAGTCGGACAGGGGAAAATGAGCAGTTCTTC
cdr3_aa: CASSRTGENEQFF

v_call: TRBV30
j_call: TRBJ2-3
clone_size: .
d_call: TRBD1
cdr3_nt: TGTGCCTGGAGTGCCGGGGACAGGGTCACAGATACGCAGTATTTT
cdr3_aa: CAWSAGDRVTDTQYF

v_call: TRBV14
j_call: TRBJ1-1
clone_size: .
d_call: .
cdr3_nt: TGTGCCAGCAGCTTCAGGGCCATGAACACTGAAGCTTTCTTT
cdr3_aa: CASSFRAMNTEAFF

v_call: TRBV19
j_call: TRBJ1-1
clone_size: .
d_call: .
cdr3_nt: TGTGCCAGTAGTGCGGGACGGCCTGAAACTGAAGCTTTCTTT
cdr3_aa: CASSAGRPETEAFF

v_call: TRBV7-9
j_call: TRBJ2-3
clone_size: .
d_call: TRBD2
cdr3_nt: TGTGCCAGCAGCTTACGGACTAGCGGGTTAACAGATACGCAGTATTTT
cdr3_aa: CASSLRTSGLTDTQYF

v_call: TRBV5-1
j_call: TRBJ2-4
clone_size: .
d_call: .
cdr3_nt: TGCGCCAGCAGCTTAGGGGACGTCGTTAACATTCAGTACTTC
cdr3_aa: CASSLGDVVNIQYF

v_call: TRBV6-1
j_call: TRBJ2-1
clone_size: few
d_call: .
cdr3_nt: TGTGCCAGCAGTGGTAAGCCGGGGGCGAGGGACAATGAGCAGTTCTTC
cdr3_aa: CASSGKPGARDNEQFF

v_call: TRBV6-5
j_call: TRBJ2-7
clone_size: .
d_call: .
cdr3_nt: TGTGCCAGCAGGTCCAGCTACGAGCAGTACTTC
cdr3_aa: CASRSSYEQYF

v_call: TRBV30
j_call: TRBJ1-2
clone_size: .
d_call: TRBD1
cdr3_nt: TGTGCCTGGAGTCCAGGGGGGCGGTCGGGCTACACCTTC
cdr3_aa: CAWSPGGRSGYTF

v_call: TRBV5-5
j_call: TRBJ1-3
clone_size: .
d_call: .
cdr3_nt: TGTGCCAGCAGCTTGGGGGGGCCCCCTGGAAACACCATATATTTT
cdr3_aa: CASSLGGPPGNTIYF

v_call: TRBV29-1
j_call: TRBJ1-1
clone_size: .
d_call: .
cdr3_nt: TGCAGCGCGGGGACCGGAAACACTGAAGCTTTCTTT
cdr3_aa: CSAGTGNTEAFF

v_call: TRBV12-3/TRBV12-4
j_call: TRBJ2-7
clone_size: .
d_call: TRBD1
cdr3_nt: TGTGCCAGCAGTTTGGGCAGGGGGTTACCGCAGTACTTC
cdr3_aa: CASSLGRGLPQYF

v_call: TRBV6-6
j_call: TRBJ1-5
clone_size: .
d_call: .
cdr3_nt: TGTGCCAGCAGTTACTCAGGTCAGCCCCAGCATTTT
cdr3_aa: CASSYSGQPQHF

v_call: TRBV7-3
j_call: TRBJ2-6
clone_size: .
d_call: .
cdr3_nt: TGTGCCAGCAGCCAGGTCTCTGGGGCCAACGTCCTGACTTTC
cdr3_aa: CASSQVSGANVLTF

v_call: TRBV4-3
j_call: TRBJ1-5
clone_size: once
d_call: .
cdr3_nt: TGCGCCAGCAGCCAAGAGGTCACCAATCAGCCCCAGCATTTT
cdr3_aa: CASSQEVTNQPQHF

v_call: TRBV18
j_call: TRBJ1-1
clone_size: .
d_call: .
cdr3_nt: TGTGCCAGCTCACCAAACCCCGGGCAGACTGAAGCTTTCTTT
cdr3_aa: CASSPNPGQTEAFF

v_call: TRBV6-2/TRBV6-3
j_call: TRBJ2-7
clone_size: .
d_call: TRBD1
cdr3_nt: TGTGCCAGCAGCGAAAACGCCGGGACAGGGGGCTTTTACGAGCAGTACTTC
cdr3_aa: CASSENAGTGGFYEQYF

v_call: TRBV7-3
j_call: TRBJ2-5
clone_size: .
d_call: TRBD2
cdr3_nt: TGTGCCAGCAGCTCCGGACTAGCGGGACCGGAGACCCAGTACTTC
cdr3_aa: CASSSGLAGPETQYF

v_call: TRBV5-6
j_call: TRBJ2-7
clone_size: .
d_call: .
cdr3_nt: TGTGCCAGCAGCTTCCGTTTGGAGCAGTACTTC
cdr3_aa: CASSFRLEQYF

v_call: TRBV7-8
j_call: TRBJ2-7
clone_size: .
d_call: .
cdr3_nt: TGTGCCAGCAGCTTTCAGGGGTTATCCTACGAGCAGTACTTC
cdr3_aa: CASSFQGLSYEQYF

v_call: TRBV6-5
j_call: TRBJ1-5
clone_size: .
d_call: .
cdr3_nt: TGTGCCAGCAGCCCCTCGGAATATAGCAATCAGCCCCAGCATTTT
cdr3_aa: CASSPSEYSNQPQHF

v_call: TRBV4-3
j_call: TRBJ2-1
clone_size: few
d_call: .
cdr3_nt: TGCGCCAGCAGCCAAGAAGCCTCTAGGGCATCCTACAATGAGCAGTTCTTC
cdr3_aa: CASSQEASRASYNEQFF

v_call: TRBV7-8
j_call: TRBJ2-1
clone_size: .
d_call: TRBD2
cdr3_nt: TGTGCCAGCAGCTCGACTTCTAGCGGGGGGGCCAATGAGCAGTTCTTC
cdr3_aa: CASSSTSSGGANEQFF

v_call: TRBV27
j_call: TRBJ1-3
clone_size: few
d_call: TRBD1
cdr3_nt: TGTGCCAGCAGTACCGGGACAGGTGCCCCCTCTGGAAACACCATATATTTT
cdr3_aa: CASSTGTGAPSGNTIYF

v_call: TRBV7-3
j_call: TRBJ1-2
clone_size: .
d_call: .
cdr3_nt: TGTGCCAGCAGCTTAACGTTCGACGGATTTAACTATGGCTACACCTTC
cdr3_aa: CASSLTFDGFNYGYTF

v_call: TRBV5-6
j_call: TRBJ1-2
clone_size: .
d_call: .
cdr3_nt: TGTGCCAGCAGCTTGGGGGTAACTTATGGCTACACCTTC
cdr3_aa: CASSLGVTYGYTF

v_call: TRBV4-2
j_call: TRBJ2-5
clone_size: .
d_call: .
cdr3_nt: TGTGCCAGCAGCCAAGGGGACGGTACTGTCCCAGACCAGTACTTC
cdr3_aa: CASSQGDGTVPDQYF

v_call: TRBV11-2
j_call: TRBJ2-1
clone_size: .
d_call: .
cdr3_nt: TGTGCCAGCAGCCTACTGCGGCCACCCTACAATGAGCAGTTCTTC
cdr3_aa: CASSLLRPPYNEQFF

v_call: TRBV24-1
j_call: TRBJ2-1
clone_size: .
d_call: .
cdr3_nt: TGTGCCACCAGTAGCCGGGATGAGCAGTTCTTC
cdr3_aa: CATSSRDEQFF

v_call: TRBV28
j_call: TRBJ2-7
clone_size: .
d_call: TRBD2
cdr3_nt: TGTGCCAGCAGGTTGACTAGCGGGATCCACGAGCAGTACTTC
cdr3_aa: CASRLTSGIHEQYF

v_call: TRBV12-3/TRBV12-4
j_call: TRBJ2-7
clone_size: few
d_call: .
cdr3_nt: TGTGCCAGCAGGTCAGAGTTTACCTACGAGCAGTACTTC
cdr3_aa: CASRSEFTYEQYF

v_call: TRBV7-9
j_call: TRBJ2-3
clone_size: .
d_call: .
cdr3_nt: TGTGCCAGCAGCTTACCCCTTAGGACCTCCACAGATACGCAGTATTTT
cdr3_aa: CASSLPLRTSTDTQYF

v_call: TRBV3-1/TRBV3-2
j_call: TRBJ2-1
clone_size: .
d_call: TRBD2
cdr3_nt: TGTGCCAGCAGCCAAGATAAAGCGGGAGGTGTCAATGAGCAGTTCTTC
cdr3_aa: CASSQDKAGGVNEQFF

v_call: TRBV6-5
j_call: TRBJ2-7
clone_size: .
d_call: .
cdr3_nt: TGTGCCAGCAGCGGAACCTACGAGCAGTACTTC
cdr3_aa: CASSGTYEQYF

v_call: TRBV5-1
j_call: TRBJ1-6
clone_size: .
d_call: TRBD1
cdr3_nt: TGCGCCAGCAGCTGGGGGACAGACCTAAATTCACCCCTCCACTTT
cdr3_aa: CASSWGTDLNSPLHF

v_call: TRBV12-3/TRBV12-4
j_call: TRBJ1-1
clone_size: .
d_call: .
cdr3_nt: TGTGCCAGCAGTACCAGACAGAACACTGAAGCTTTCTTT
cdr3_aa: CASSTRQNTEAFF